This T cell receptor (beta chain) was obtained from a study of T cell responses to AZD1222 COVID-19 vaccine. As to this clone: Its antigen is undetermined.

Regarding the study as a whole: The peak T cell response came first, and repertoires were sampled only after it. Only 5 or 6 individuals given AZD1222 were seropositive at baseline. After two AZD1222 doses, spike-specific TCR breadth and depth rose versus day 0.

Trimming removed 2 bases from V and 6 bases from J, with 15 bases in between. The CDR3 covers 15 residues. CDR1 is SGDLS and CDR2 is YYNGEE in the germline V gene. Assay: immunoSEQ multiplex PCR; the TCRdb copy retains only in-frame clones and omits some. The top ten hold roughly 1.5% of the sample, which has some 110,000 clones, almost 95% seen once. The sequenced sample was peripheral blood, obtained 28 days after the second AZD1222 dose. The rearrangement links TRBV9 to TRBJ2-1, with D unclear. The clonotype was recovered from an adult who received the AZD1222 COVID-19 vaccine. CDR3 in DNA: TGTGCCAGCAGCGTCCCTGACACCCCTGGCAATGAGCAGTTCTTC. Translation: CASSVPDTPGNEQFF. The full variable domain, in which reference TRBV9 and TRBJ2-1 provide the parts outside the CDR3, is DSGVTQTPKHLITATGQRVTLRCSPRSGDLSVYWYQQSLDQGLQFLIQYYNGEERAKGNILERFSAQQFPDLHSELNLSSLELGDSALYFCASSVPDTPGNEQFFGPGTRLTVL.